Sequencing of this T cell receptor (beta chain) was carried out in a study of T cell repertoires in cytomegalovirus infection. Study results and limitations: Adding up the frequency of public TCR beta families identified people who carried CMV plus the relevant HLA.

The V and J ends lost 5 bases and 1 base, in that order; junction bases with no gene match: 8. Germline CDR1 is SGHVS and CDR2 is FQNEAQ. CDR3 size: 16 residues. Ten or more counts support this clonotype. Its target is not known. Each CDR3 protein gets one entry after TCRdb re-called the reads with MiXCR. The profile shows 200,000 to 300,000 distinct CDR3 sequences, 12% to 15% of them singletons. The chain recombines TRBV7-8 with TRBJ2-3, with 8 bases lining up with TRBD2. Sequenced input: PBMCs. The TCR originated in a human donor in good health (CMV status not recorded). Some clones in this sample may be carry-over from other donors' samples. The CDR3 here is CASSPGGGWGTDTQYF. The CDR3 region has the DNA TGTGCCAGCAGCCCCGGGGGGGGATGGGGCACAGATACGCAGTATTTT.